This T cell receptor (beta chain) comes out of a study of OX40 agonist ivuxolimab in advanced cancers. The wider study: Clinicians treated patients with ivuxolimab, an agonistic anti-OX40 (CD134) antibody.

From germline, CDR1 is SEHNR and CDR2 FQNEAQ (reference sequence). The CDR3 covers 14 residues. The V and J ends lost 1 base and 8 bases, in that order; junction bases with no gene match: 5. Data came from immunoSEQ multiplex PCR; TCRdb stores just in-frame clones and leaves some out. Among tens of thousands of clones, approximately 80% were seen once, and the ten largest hold about 1.1%. In regard to this clone: Its cognate antigen is unknown.

Points from the study as a whole: Among T cells, CD8+ cells averaged more expanded clones than CD4+ cells. Circulating CD4+ and CD8+ T cells showed clonal expansion by week 6 at 0.1 to 3.0 mg/kg.

Blood was sampled at baseline, cycle 4 day 1, and cycle 7 day 1. The V call is TRBV7-9, the J call TRBJ1-2; 9 positions match TRBD1. The sequenced sample was CD4+ or CD8+ T cells sorted from blood, obtained in a trial of the OX40 agonist ivuxolimab. This clonotype was sampled from an adult with an advanced solid tumor such as melanoma, head and neck, liver or kidney cancer. CDR3 residues: CASSLGEGQGGYTF. In DNA form, the CDR3 reads TGTGCCAGCAGCTTAGGAGAGGGACAGGGAGGCTACACCTTC.